This T cell receptor (beta chain) was captured by sequencing in a study of control samples from healthy donors and cancer patients. Only in-frame clones appear in the TCRdb table, and some are missing; sequencing was by immunoSEQ multiplex PCR. The sample carries approximately 100,000 clones, approximately 86% recorded once. The CDR3 has 14 amino acids. With 6 bases clipped from V and 2 bases from J, the junction kept 4 bases outside the gene matches. Germline CDR1 reads MNHEY; CDR2 reads SMNVEV (reference sequence). The source material was blood. This receptor was obtained from a man aged 25-40 years in good health. The J gene is TRBJ1-2, the V gene TRBV27, with 9 bases aligning to TRBD1. The DNA for the CDR3 is TGTGCCAGCAGGCTGACAGGGGGGAACTATGGCTACACCTTC. This sequence encodes CASRLTGGNYGYTF.